This entry features one T cell receptor (beta chain) sequence. Its specificity is not known. TCRdb reprocessed the 5' RACE reads via MiXCR and lists one record per CDR3 protein. The table includes 150,000 to 200,000 distinct CDR3 sequences, about 14% detected once. This specimen comes from a study of T-cell memory formation after mild COVID-19. Study-level points and caveats: Some SARS-CoV-2-responding clones were already detected in memory before infection. CD4+ clones that contracted lay mainly in CM and EM; CD8+ ones lay in EMRA.

The TCR sequence derives from an adult woman who had mild COVID-19 (a few samples of this study predate the infection). Cell type and time point are not known. Sequenced sample: PBMCs or a T cell subset sorted from them (not recorded which).

CDR3 in DNA: TGTGCCAGCAGCGCCTTGGGACAGGGGACTTACGAGCAGTACTTC. Its translation: CASSALGQGTYEQYF. V and J are TRBV9 and TRBJ2-7; 10 nucleotides line up with TRBD1. Germline values: CDR1 SGDLS, CDR2 YYNGEE. This CDR3 is 15 amino acids long. V lost 3 bases and J lost 4; bases outside the gene matches: 7.